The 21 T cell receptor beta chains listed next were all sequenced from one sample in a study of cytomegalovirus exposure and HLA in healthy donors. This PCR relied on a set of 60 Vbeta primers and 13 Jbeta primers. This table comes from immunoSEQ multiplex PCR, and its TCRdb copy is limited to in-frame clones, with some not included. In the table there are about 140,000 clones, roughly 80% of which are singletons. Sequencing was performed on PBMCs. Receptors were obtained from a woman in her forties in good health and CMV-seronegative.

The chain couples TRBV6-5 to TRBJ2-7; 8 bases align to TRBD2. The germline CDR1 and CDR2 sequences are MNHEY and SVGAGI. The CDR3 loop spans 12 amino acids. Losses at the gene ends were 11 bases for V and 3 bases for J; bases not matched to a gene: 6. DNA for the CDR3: TGTGCCGTACTAGCGGAAAGCTACGAGCAGTACTTC. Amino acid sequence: CAVLAESYEQYF.

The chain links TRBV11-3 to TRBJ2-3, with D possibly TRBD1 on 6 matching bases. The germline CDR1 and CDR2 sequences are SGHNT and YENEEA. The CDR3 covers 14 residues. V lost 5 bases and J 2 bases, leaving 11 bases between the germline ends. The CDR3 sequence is CASSPRQVTDTQYF. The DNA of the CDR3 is TGTGCCAGCAGCCCTAGACAGGTCACAGATACGCAGTATTTT.

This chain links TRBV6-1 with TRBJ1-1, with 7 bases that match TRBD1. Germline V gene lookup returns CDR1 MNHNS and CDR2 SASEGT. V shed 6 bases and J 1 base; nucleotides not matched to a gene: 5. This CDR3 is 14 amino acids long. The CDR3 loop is CASRGTAPNTEAFF. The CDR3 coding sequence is TGTGCCAGCAGGGGGACAGCCCCGAACACTGAAGCTTTCTTT.

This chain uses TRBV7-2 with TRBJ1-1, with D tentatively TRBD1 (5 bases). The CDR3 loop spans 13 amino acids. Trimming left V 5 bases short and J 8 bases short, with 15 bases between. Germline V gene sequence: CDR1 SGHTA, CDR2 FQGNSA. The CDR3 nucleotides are TGTGCCAGCAGCCCCGGAGGGGCCCTAGAAGCTTTCTTT. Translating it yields CASSPGGALEAFF. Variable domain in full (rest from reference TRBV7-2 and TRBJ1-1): GAGVSQSPSNKVTEKGKDVELRCDPISGHTALYWYRQSLGQGLEFLIYFQGNSAPDKSGLPSDRFSAERTGGSVSTLTIQRTQQEDSAVYLCASSPGGALEAFFGQGTRLTVV.

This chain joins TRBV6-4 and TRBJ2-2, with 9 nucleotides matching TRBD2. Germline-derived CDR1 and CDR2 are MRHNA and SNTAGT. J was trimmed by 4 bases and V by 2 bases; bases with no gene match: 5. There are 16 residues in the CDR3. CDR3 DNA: TGTGCCAGCAGTGACGGTGCGGGAGGGGTCACCGGGGAGCTGTTTTTT. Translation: CASSDGAGGVTGELFF.

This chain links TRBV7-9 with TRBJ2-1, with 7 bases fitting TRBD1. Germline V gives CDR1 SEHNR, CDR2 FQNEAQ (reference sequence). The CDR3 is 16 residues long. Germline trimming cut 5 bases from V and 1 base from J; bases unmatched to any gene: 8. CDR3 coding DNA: TGTGCCAGCAGCCGTACCACAGGGGTATCCTACAATGAGCAGTTCTTC. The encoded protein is CASSRTTGVSYNEQFF.

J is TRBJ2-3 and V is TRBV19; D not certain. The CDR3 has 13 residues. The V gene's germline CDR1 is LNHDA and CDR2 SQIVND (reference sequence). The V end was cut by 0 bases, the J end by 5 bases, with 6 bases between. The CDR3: CASSIDRLDTQYF. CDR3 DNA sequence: TGTGCCAGTAGTATAGATCGGTTAGATACGCAGTATTTT.

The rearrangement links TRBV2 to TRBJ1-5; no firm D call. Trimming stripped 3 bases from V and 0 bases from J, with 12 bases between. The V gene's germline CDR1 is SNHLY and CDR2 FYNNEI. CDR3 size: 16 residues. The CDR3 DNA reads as TGTGCCAGCAGTGACGCTGGGCAGTATAGCAATCAGCCCCAGCATTTT. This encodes CASSDAGQYSNQPQHF.

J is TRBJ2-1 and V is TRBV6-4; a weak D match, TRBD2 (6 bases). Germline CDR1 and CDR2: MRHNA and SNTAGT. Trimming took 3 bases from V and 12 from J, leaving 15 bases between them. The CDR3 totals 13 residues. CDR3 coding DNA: TGTGCCAGCAGTGAGCTTGAGGGAGGTGTGCAGTTCTTC. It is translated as CASSELEGGVQFF.

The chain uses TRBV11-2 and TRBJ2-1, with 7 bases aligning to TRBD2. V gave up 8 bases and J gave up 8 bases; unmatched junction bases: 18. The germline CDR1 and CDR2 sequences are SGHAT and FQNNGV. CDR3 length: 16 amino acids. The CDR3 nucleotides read TGTGCCAGCGGGATAGCGGGCGTTAACGGTGTTTATGAGCAGTTCTTC. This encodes CASGIAGVNGVYEQFF.

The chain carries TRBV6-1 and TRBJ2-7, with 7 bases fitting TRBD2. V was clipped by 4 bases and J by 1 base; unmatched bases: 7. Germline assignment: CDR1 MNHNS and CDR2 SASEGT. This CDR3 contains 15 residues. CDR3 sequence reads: CASSVEPGGSYEQYF. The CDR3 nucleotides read TGTGCCAGCAGTGTGGAGCCGGGAGGTTCCTACGAGCAGTACTTC.

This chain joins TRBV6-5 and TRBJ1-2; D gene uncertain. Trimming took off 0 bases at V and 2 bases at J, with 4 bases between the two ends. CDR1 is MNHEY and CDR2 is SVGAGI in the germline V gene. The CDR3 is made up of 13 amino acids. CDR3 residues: CASSYSANYGYTF. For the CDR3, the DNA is TGTGCCAGCAGTTACTCGGCCAACTATGGCTACACCTTC.

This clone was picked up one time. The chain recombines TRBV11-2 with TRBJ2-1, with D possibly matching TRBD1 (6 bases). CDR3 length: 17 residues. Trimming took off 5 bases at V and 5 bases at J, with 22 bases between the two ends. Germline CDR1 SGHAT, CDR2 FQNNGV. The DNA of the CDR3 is TGTGCCAGCAGCGTACCTTACAGGGATGCGCTCAACAATGAGCAGTTCTTC. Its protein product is CASSVPYRDALNNEQFF.

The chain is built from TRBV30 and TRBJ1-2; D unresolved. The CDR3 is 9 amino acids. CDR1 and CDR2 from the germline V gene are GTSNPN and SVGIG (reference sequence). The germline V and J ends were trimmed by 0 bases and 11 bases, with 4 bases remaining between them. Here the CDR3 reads CAWSVLYTF. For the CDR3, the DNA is TGTGCCTGGAGTGTACTTTACACCTTC.

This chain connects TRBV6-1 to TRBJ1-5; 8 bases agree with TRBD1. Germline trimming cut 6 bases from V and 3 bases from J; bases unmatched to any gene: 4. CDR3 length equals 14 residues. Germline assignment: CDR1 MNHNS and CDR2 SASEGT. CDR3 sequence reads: CASRATGANQPQHF. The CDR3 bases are TGTGCCAGCAGAGCGACAGGGGCCAATCAGCCCCAGCATTTT.

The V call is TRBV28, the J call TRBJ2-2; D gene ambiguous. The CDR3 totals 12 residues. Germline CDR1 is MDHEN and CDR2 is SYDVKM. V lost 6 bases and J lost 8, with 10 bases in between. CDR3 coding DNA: TGTGCCAGCAGCTTCATAGTTGGGGAGCTGTTTTTT. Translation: CASSFIVGELFF.

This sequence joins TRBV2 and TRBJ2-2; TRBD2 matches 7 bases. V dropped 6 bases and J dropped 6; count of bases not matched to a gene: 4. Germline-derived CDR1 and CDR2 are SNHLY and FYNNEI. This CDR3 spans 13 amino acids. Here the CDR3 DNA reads TGTGCCAGCAGCGGACTAGAATCCGGGGAGCTGTTTTTT. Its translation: CASSGLESGELFF.

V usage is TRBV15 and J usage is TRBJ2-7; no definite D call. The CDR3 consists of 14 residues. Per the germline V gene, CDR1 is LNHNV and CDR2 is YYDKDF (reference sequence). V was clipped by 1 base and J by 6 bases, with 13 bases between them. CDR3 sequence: CATSRGLVLSEQYF. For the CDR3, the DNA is TGTGCCACCAGCAGAGGTCTAGTATTATCCGAGCAGTACTTC.

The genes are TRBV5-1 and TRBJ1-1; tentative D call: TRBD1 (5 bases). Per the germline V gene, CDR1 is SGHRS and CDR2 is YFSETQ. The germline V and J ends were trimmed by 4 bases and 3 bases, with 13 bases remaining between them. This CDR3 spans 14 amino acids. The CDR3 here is CASSRDSGDTEAFF. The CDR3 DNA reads TGCGCCAGCAGCAGAGACAGCGGGGACACTGAAGCTTTCTTT.

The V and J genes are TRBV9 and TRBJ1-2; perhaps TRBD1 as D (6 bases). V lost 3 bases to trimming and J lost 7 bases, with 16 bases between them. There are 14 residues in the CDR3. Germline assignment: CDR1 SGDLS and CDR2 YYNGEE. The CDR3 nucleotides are TGTGCCAGCAGCGCTCAGGGGAGAGGGGGTGGCTACACCTTC. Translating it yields CASSAQGRGGGYTF.

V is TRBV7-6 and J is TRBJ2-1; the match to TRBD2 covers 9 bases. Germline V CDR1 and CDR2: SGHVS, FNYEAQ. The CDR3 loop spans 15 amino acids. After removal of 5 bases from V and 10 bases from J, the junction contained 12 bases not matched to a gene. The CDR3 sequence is CASSKGSGGPGEQFF. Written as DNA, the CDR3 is TGTGCCAGCAGCAAAGGCAGCGGGGGGCCGGGGGAGCAGTTCTTC.